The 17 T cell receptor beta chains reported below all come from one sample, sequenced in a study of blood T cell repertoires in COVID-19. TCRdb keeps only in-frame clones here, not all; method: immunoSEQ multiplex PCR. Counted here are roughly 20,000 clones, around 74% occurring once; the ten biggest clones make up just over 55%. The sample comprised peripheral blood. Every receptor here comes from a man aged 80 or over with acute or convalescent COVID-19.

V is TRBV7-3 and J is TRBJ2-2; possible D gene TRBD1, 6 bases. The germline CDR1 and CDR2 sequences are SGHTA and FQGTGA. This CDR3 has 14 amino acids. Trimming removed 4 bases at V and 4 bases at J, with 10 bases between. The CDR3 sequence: CASSSTQGTGELFF. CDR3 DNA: TGTGCCAGCAGCTCCACACAGGGCACCGGGGAGCTGTTTTTT. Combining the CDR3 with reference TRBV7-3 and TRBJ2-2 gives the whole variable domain GAGVSQTPSNKVTEKGKYVELRCDPISGHTALYWYRQSLGQGPEFLIYFQGTGAADDSGLPNDRFFAVRPEGSVSTLKIQRTERGDSAVYLCASSSTQGTGELFFGEGSRLTVL.

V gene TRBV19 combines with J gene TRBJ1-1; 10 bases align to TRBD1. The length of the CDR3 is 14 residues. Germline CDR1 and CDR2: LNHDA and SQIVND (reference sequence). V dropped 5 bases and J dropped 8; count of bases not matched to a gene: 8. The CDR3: CASSPPDRGREAFF. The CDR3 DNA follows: TGTGCCAGTAGTCCCCCCGACAGGGGGCGGGAAGCTTTCTTT.

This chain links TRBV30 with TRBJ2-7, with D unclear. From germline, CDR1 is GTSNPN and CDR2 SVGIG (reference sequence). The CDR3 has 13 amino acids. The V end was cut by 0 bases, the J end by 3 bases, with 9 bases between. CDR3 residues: CAWSVISYYEQYF. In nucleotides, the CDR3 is TGTGCCTGGAGTGTAATATCCTACTACGAGCAGTACTTC.

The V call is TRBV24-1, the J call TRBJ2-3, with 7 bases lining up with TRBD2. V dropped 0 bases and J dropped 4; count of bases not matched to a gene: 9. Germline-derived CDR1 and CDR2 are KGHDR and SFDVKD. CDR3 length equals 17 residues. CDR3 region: CATSDLQGGSSSDTQYF. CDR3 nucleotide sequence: TGTGCCACCAGTGATTTGCAGGGCGGGAGTAGTTCAGATACGCAGTATTTT.

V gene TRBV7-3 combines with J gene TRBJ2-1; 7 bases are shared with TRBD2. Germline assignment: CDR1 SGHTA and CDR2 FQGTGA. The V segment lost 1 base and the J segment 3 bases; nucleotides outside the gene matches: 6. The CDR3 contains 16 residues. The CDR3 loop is CASSLKAGTYYNEQFF. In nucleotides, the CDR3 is TGTGCCAGCAGCTTAAAAGCGGGAACCTACTACAATGAGCAGTTCTTC.

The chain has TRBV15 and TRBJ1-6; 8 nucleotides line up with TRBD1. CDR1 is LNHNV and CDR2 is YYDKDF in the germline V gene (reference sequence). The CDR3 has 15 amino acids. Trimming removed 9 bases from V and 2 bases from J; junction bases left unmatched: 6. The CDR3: CATKQGDPYNSPLHF. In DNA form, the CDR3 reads TGTGCCACGAAACAGGGGGACCCCTATAATTCACCCCTCCACTTT.

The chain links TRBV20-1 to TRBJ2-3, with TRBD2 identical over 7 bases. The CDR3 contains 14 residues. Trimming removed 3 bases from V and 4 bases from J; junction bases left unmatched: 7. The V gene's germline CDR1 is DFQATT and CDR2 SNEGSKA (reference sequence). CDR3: CSASGREWADTQYF. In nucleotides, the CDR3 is TGCAGTGCTAGTGGGCGGGAGTGGGCAGATACGCAGTATTTT.

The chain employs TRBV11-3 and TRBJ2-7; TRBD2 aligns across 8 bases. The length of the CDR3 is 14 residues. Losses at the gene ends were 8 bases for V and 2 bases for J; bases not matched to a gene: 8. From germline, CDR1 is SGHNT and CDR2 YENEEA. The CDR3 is CASSLAGQTYEQYF. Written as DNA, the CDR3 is TGTGCCAGCTCTCTAGCGGGCCAGACCTACGAGCAGTACTTC. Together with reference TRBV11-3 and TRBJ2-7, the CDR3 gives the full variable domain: EAGVVQSPRYKIIEKKQPVAFWCNPISGHNTLYWYLQNLGQGPELLIRYENEEAVDDSQLPKDRFSAERLKGVDSTLKIQPAELGDSAVYLCASSLAGQTYEQYFGPGTRLTVT.

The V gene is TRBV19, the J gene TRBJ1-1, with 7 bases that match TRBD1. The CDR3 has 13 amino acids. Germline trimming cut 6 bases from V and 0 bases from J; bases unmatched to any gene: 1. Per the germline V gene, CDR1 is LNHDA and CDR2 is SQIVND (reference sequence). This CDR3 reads CASRTGLNTEAFF. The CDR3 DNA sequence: TGTGCCAGTAGGACAGGGCTGAACACTGAAGCTTTCTTT.

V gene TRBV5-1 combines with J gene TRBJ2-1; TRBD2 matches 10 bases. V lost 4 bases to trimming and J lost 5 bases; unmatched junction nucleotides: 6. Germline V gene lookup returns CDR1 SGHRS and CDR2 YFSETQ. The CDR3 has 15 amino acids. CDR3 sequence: CASSVTSGENNEQFF. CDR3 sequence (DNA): TGCGCCAGCAGCGTCACTAGCGGGGAGAACAATGAGCAGTTCTTC.

The CDR3 sequence is CASSLAGAEGYGYTF. The DNA for the CDR3 is TGTGCCAGCAGCTTAGCTGGGGCGGAAGGCTATGGCTACACCTTC. This chain links TRBV7-9 with TRBJ1-2, with D perhaps matching TRBD1 (5 bases). In germline, CDR1 is SEHNR, CDR2 FQNEAQ (reference sequence). Trimming left V 0 bases short and J 4 bases short, with 12 bases between. The CDR3 contains 15 residues.

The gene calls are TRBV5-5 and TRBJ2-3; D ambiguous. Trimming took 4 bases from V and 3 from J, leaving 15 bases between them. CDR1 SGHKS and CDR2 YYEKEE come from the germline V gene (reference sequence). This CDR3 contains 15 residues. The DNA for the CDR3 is TGTGCCAGCAGCCCCGTGGCCGCAGGTACAGATACGCAGTATTTT. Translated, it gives CASSPVAAGTDTQYF.

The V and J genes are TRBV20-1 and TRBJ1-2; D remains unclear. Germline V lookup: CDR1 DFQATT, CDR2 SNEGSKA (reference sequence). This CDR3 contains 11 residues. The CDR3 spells CVGAANYGYTF. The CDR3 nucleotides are TGCGTAGGAGCTGCTAACTATGGCTACACCTTC.

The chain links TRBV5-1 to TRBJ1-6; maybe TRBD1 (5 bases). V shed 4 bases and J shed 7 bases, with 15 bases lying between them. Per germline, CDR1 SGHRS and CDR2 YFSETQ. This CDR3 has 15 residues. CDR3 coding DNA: TGCGCCAGCAGCGCCCTCGGGGGAGGGAATTCACCCCTCCACTTT. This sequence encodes CASSALGGGNSPLHF.

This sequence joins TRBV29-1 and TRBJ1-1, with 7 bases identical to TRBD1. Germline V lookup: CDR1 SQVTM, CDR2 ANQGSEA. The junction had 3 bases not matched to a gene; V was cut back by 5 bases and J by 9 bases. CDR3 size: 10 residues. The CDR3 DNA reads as TGCAGCGTTTACAGGGGAAAAGCTTTCTTT. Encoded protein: CSVYRGKAFF.

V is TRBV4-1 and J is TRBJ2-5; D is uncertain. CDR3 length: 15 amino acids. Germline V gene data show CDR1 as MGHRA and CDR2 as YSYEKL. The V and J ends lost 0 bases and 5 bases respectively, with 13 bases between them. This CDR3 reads CASSQEGESRETQYF. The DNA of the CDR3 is TGCGCCAGCAGCCAAGAAGGAGAAAGCCGGGAGACCCAGTACTTC.

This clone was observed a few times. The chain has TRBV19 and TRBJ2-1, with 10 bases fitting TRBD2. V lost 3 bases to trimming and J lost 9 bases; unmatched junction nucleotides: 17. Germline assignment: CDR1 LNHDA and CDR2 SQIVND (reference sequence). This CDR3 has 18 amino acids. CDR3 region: CASSMGGLPSGSSGEQFF. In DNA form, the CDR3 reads TGTGCCAGTAGTATGGGGGGCCTACCTAGCGGGAGTTCGGGTGAGCAGTTCTTC.